The 28 T cell receptor beta chains presented below share a single source sample, sequenced in a study of cytomegalovirus exposure and HLA in healthy donors. Amplification used 60 Vbeta primers and 13 Jbeta primers. TCRdb's copy holds only in-frame clones and misses some; the assay was immunoSEQ multiplex PCR. The table lists approximately 150,000 clones, 80% of them singletons. Sequences were obtained from PBMCs. Every receptor here comes from a man between 25 and 39 years old in good health and CMV-seronegative.

CDR3 sequence: CAISVGRGGSGELFF. The DNA for the CDR3 is TGTGCCATCAGTGTGGGGCGGGGGGGCTCCGGGGAGCTGTTTTTT. V gene TRBV10-3 combines with J gene TRBJ2-2; 9 nucleotides line up with TRBD2. Trimming at V came to 4 bases and at J to 6 bases, leaving 6 bases not matched to a gene. The germline V gene has CDR1 ENHRY and CDR2 SYGVKD. The CDR3 consists of 15 residues.

The chain links TRBV7-3 to TRBJ1-2; D remains unclear. The V gene's germline CDR1 is SGHTA and CDR2 FQGTGA. The V and J ends lost 0 bases and 5 bases respectively, with 16 bases between them. The CDR3 extends over 16 amino acids. CDR3 amino acids: CASSLTLPGSGYGYTF. CDR3 DNA: TGTGCCAGCAGCTTAACGTTACCAGGATCTGGATATGGCTACACCTTC.

The V call is TRBV6-6, the J call TRBJ1-2, with TRBD1 identical over 8 bases. This CDR3 is 15 amino acids long. Looked up from germline, CDR1 is MNHNY and CDR2 is SVGAGI (reference sequence). V shed 6 bases and J 1 base; nucleotides not matched to a gene: 7. The CDR3 coding sequence is TGTGCCAGCAGGCCTCGACAGGGGAATAACTATGGCTACACCTTC. This encodes CASRPRQGNNYGYTF.

The chain has TRBV11-3 and TRBJ2-5; D unresolved. The last part of the DNA fits TRBJ2-7 better; the J call may be wrong. CDR1 SGHNT and CDR2 YENEEA come from the germline V gene. The CDR3 is 14 amino acids. CDR3 DNA sequence: TGTGCCAGCAGCTTAGCGGCAGGCTCCTACGAGCAGTACTTC. Translation: CASSLAAGSYEQYF.

J is TRBJ1-2 and V is TRBV5-4, with 8 bases matching TRBD1. The V gene's germline CDR1 is SGHNT and CDR2 YYREEE (reference sequence). With 2 bases clipped from V and 4 bases from J, the junction kept 4 bases outside the gene matches. This CDR3 comprises 14 residues. In DNA, the CDR3 is TGTGCCAGCAGCTTCCGGGACAGGCCCTATGGCTACACCTTC. Translating gives CASSFRDRPYGYTF.

The chain combines TRBV5-1 with TRBJ1-1, with D maybe TRBD1 (6 bases). The CDR3 totals 15 residues. V lost 0 bases to trimming and J lost 4 bases, with 13 bases between them. The germline CDR1 and CDR2 sequences are SGHRS and YFSETQ. DNA for the CDR3: TGCGCCAGCAGCTTGGGGGAGGGGGTGAGCACTGAAGCTTTCTTT. This gives the protein CASSLGEGVSTEAFF.

This clone was seen a handful of times. Other DNA sequences from this sample encode an identical CDR3 as well. The DNA of the CDR3 is TGTGCCAGCAGTTTATTGGGGGGTACCGGGGAGCTGTTTTTT. Translated: CASSLLGGTGELFF. V and J are TRBV28 and TRBJ2-2, with TRBD2 as a possible D gene (6 bases). With 1 base removed from V and 5 bases from J, the gap between germline ends came to 8 bases. The germline V gene encodes CDR1 MDHEN and CDR2 SYDVKM. This CDR3 has 14 residues.

The chain links TRBV5-6 to TRBJ2-2; 10 nucleotides match TRBD2. V was pared by 2 bases and J by 6 bases, with 7 bases of the junction left unmatched. CDR1 and CDR2 (germline): SGHDT, YYEEEE. This CDR3 has 16 amino acids. DNA of the CDR3: TGTGCCAGCAGCTTAATGGGTAGCGGGAGGCCCGGGGAGCTGTTTTTT. Translation: CASSLMGSGRPGELFF. Using reference TRBV5-6 and TRBJ2-2 for the parts outside the CDR3, the full variable domain is DAGVTQSPTHLIKTRGQQVTLRCSPKSGHDTVSWYQQALGQGPQFIFQYYEEEERQRGNFPDRFSGHQFPNYSSELNVNALLLGDSALYLCASSLMGSGRPGELFFGEGSRLTVL.

The chain is built from TRBV6-5 and TRBJ2-7; TRBD1 matches at 9 bases. The CDR3 sequence is 14 residues long. Trimming at V came to 5 bases and at J to 6 bases, leaving 8 bases not matched to a gene. Germline V lookup: CDR1 MNHEY, CDR2 SVGAGI. The CDR3 protein is CASSPRQGGAEQYF. CDR3 nucleotide sequence: TGTGCCAGCAGTCCCCGACAGGGGGGAGCCGAGCAGTACTTC.

The chain recombines TRBV9 with TRBJ2-1; 7 nucleotides align to TRBD2. The CDR3 consists of 16 residues. Germline CDR1 SGDLS, CDR2 YYNGEE. The trim removed 0 bases at V and 6 bases at J, leaving 9 bases unmatched. CDR3: CASSVVVASGFNEQFF. DNA for the CDR3: TGTGCCAGCAGCGTAGTCGTGGCTAGCGGTTTCAATGAGCAGTTCTTC.

The chain carries TRBV9 and TRBJ2-3; 10 nucleotides align to TRBD2. Germline loops: CDR1 SGDLS, CDR2 YYNGEE. V lost 0 bases, J lost 4 bases, and 5 bases stayed unmatched. The CDR3 is made up of 16 amino acids. This chain's CDR3 is CASSVVVAGGPDTQYF. The CDR3 DNA sequence: TGTGCCAGCAGCGTAGTGGTAGCGGGAGGCCCAGATACGCAGTATTTT.

The chain couples TRBV2 to TRBJ2-3; D is uncertain. The CDR3 has 13 residues. The germline CDR1 and CDR2 sequences are SNHLY and FYNNEI. Trimming left V 5 bases short and J 4 bases short, with 10 bases between. The CDR3 DNA follows: TGTGCCAGCAGTTTGACTGGCGCAGATACGCAGTATTTT. This gives the protein CASSLTGADTQYF.

The chain employs TRBV27 and TRBJ2-7; the D gene is possibly TRBD1 (5 bases). The CDR3 is made up of 13 amino acids. The ends were cut back, 0 bases at V and 6 bases at J, with 9 bases in the middle. CDR1 and CDR2 from the germline V gene are MNHEY and SMNVEV (reference sequence). The DNA of the CDR3 is TGTGCCAGCAGTTTATCTGGGGCGGCCGAGCAGTACTTC. Translated, it gives CASSLSGAAEQYF.

This clone was counted a few times. This chain uses TRBV14 with TRBJ2-7; tentative D call: TRBD1 (5 bases). V was clipped by 1 base and J by 1 base, with 11 bases between them. Looked up from germline, CDR1 is SGHDN and CDR2 is FVKESK. The CDR3 length is 15 residues. The CDR3 spells CASSQGQLPSYEQYF. The CDR3 DNA reads as TGTGCCAGCAGCCAAGGACAGTTACCATCCTACGAGCAGTACTTC.

The chain combines TRBV7-2 with TRBJ2-7, with D perhaps matching TRBD2 (5 bases). CDR3 length: 11 amino acids. Trimming pared 5 bases from V and 6 bases from J, leaving 8 bases between. Germline assignment: CDR1 SGHTA and CDR2 FQGNSA. Here the CDR3 DNA reads TGTGCCAGCAGCGCGGCGGGCGAGCAGTACTTC. This sequence encodes CASSAAGEQYF.

The V call is TRBV27, the J call TRBJ2-5; TRBD1 matches at 11 bases. Trimming at V came to 3 bases and at J to 5 bases, leaving 5 bases not matched to a gene. CDR3 size: 15 residues. CDR1 and CDR2 (germline): MNHEY, SMNVEV (reference sequence). In DNA, the CDR3 is TGTGCCAGCAGTTTTGGACAGGGGGCAGTTGAGACCCAGTACTTC. It specifies CASSFGQGAVETQYF.

The chain joins TRBV9 to TRBJ1-2, with D possibly matching TRBD1 (5 bases). Between the trimmed V and J ends, which lost 2 bases and 8 bases, there was a span of 10 bases. Per germline, CDR1 SGDLS and CDR2 YYNGEE. This CDR3 is built from 12 residues. In nucleotides, the CDR3 is TGTGCCAGCAGCGTTCAGGGTACAGGCTACACCTTC. Protein product: CASSVQGTGYTF. The full variable domain, completed using reference TRBV9 and TRBJ1-2, is DSGVTQTPKHLITATGQRVTLRCSPRSGDLSVYWYQQSLDQGLQFLIQYYNGEERAKGNILERFSAQQFPDLHSELNLSSLELGDSALYFCASSVQGTGYTFGSGTRLTVV.

In its sample, this clone was seen a few times. This chain links TRBV11-2 with TRBJ2-5, with D possibly TRBD2 on 6 matching bases. Germline V lookup: CDR1 SGHAT, CDR2 FQNNGV. Trimming stripped 1 base from V and 2 bases from J, with 17 bases between. This CDR3 spans 17 amino acids. The CDR3 here is CASSLGSVAVSQETQYF. Written as DNA, the CDR3 is TGTGCCAGCAGCTTAGGATCGGTAGCGGTGTCTCAAGAGACCCAGTACTTC.

V gene TRBV5-8 combines with J gene TRBJ1-1, with 9 bases identical to TRBD1. V lost 0 bases, J lost 5 bases, and 5 bases stayed unmatched. The CDR3 has 15 amino acids. CDR1 is SGHTS and CDR2 is YDEGEE in the germline V gene. As DNA, the CDR3 is TGTGCCAGCAGCTTGGGTACAGGGGGCCGAACTGAAGCTTTCTTT. Protein product: CASSLGTGGRTEAFF.

The rearrangement links TRBV6-1 to TRBJ1-5; 7 bases fit TRBD1. Germline assignment: CDR1 MNHNS and CDR2 SASEGT. The CDR3 sequence is 14 residues long. V trimming: 6 bases; J trimming: 7 bases; junction bases outside the gene matches: 9. DNA for the CDR3: TGTGCCAGCAGCCCCACAGGGGTTAGCCAGCCCCAGCATTTT. This codes for CASSPTGVSQPQHF.

The chain combines TRBV10-2 with TRBJ2-7, with D possibly being TRBD1 (5 bases). V was clipped by 2 bases and J by 1 base, with 15 bases between them. Germline V gene lookup returns CDR1 WSHSY and CDR2 SAAADI. There are 16 residues in the CDR3. This CDR3 is CASSEARRVGSYEQYF. DNA for the CDR3: TGCGCCAGCAGTGAGGCCCGCAGGGTGGGATCCTACGAGCAGTACTTC.

The J gene is TRBJ2-2, the V gene TRBV4-3; TRBD2 agrees at 11 bases. CDR3 length: 19 amino acids. Germline values: CDR1 LGHNA, CDR2 YSLEER. Germline trimming cut 1 base from V and 5 bases from J; bases unmatched to any gene: 12. CDR3 sequence (DNA): TGCGCCAGCAGCCAAGTGCCGGCTAGCGGGGGGCCACGAACCGGGGAGCTGTTTTTT. As protein: CASSQVPASGGPRTGELFF.

The V call is TRBV7-2, the J call TRBJ1-1; D is possibly TRBD1 (5 bases). CDR3 size: 14 residues. Trimming shortened V by 5 bases and J by 6 bases, and 16 bases separated the two germline ends. The germline V gene encodes CDR1 SGHTA and CDR2 FQGNSA. CDR3 amino acids: CASSPISTGAEAFF. The CDR3 DNA reads TGTGCCAGCAGCCCTATCTCGACGGGGGCTGAAGCTTTCTTT.

The CDR3 here is CASTYGQGRNYGYTF. The CDR3, as DNA: TGTGCCAGCACCTACGGACAGGGCAGAAACTATGGCTACACCTTC. The chain links TRBV6-5 to TRBJ1-2; 8 nucleotides align to TRBD1. The length of the CDR3 is 15 residues. Looked up from germline, CDR1 is MNHEY and CDR2 is SVGAGI. With 7 bases clipped from V and 2 bases from J, the junction kept 9 bases outside the gene matches.

The chain couples TRBV4-1 to TRBJ2-5, with TRBD1 matching 10 bases. The V gene end was trimmed by 1 base and the J gene end by 0 bases; junction bases not matched to a gene: 8. The CDR3 totals 18 residues. Germline lookup yields CDR1 MGHRA and CDR2 YSYEKL. The DNA for the CDR3 is TGCGCCAGCAGCCAAGTGGGGCGGGACAGGGGACACCAAGAGACCCAGTACTTC. Translating gives CASSQVGRDRGHQETQYF.

The rearrangement links TRBV10-1 to TRBJ2-5; 11 bases match TRBD2. The J call may not be correct, given that the DNA end is closer to TRBJ2-7. CDR3 length equals 14 residues. Per germline, CDR1 WNHNN and CDR2 SYGVQD (reference sequence). CDR3 residues: CASSELAGGHEQYF. CDR3 DNA sequence: TGCGCCAGCAGTGAGCTAGCGGGAGGTCACGAGCAGTACTTC.

The gene calls are TRBV27 and TRBJ2-7; perhaps TRBD2 as D (5 bases). This CDR3 has 13 amino acids. V gave up 5 bases and J gave up 2 bases, with 10 bases separating them. Germline V CDR1 and CDR2: MNHEY, SMNVEV (reference sequence). In nucleotides, the CDR3 is TGTGCCAGCAGTCAAGTGAGGGCCTACGAGCAGTACTTC. It encodes CASSQVRAYEQYF.

This clone has just one count. This rearrangement joins TRBV19 to TRBJ1-5; D is unclear. Germline V gene data show CDR1 as LNHDA and CDR2 as SQIVND (reference sequence). The length of the CDR3 is 13 residues. Trimming took 7 bases from V and 3 from J, leaving 10 bases between them. CDR3 sequence: CASKRRDNQPQHF. The CDR3 DNA follows: TGTGCCAGTAAGAGGAGAGACAATCAGCCCCAGCATTTT.